These 15 T cell receptor beta chains came from one sample sequenced in a study of HIV-infected patients and healthy controls. TCRdb re-called the 5' RACE reads with MiXCR, one entry per CDR3 protein. The table lists around 64,000 distinct CDR3 sequences, about a sixth of them singletons. Sequences were obtained from CD4+ T cells from blood. The receptors originated from a human donor in good health.

The rearrangement uses TRBV15 and TRBJ2-1, with D unresolved. V lost 2 bases and J lost 4, with 15 bases in between. The CDR3 contains 16 residues. Germline-derived CDR1 and CDR2 are LNHNV and YYDKDF (reference sequence). CDR3 amino acids: CATSRLPPGAYNEQFF. The CDR3 DNA is TGTGCCACCAGCAGACTCCCCCCCGGAGCTTACAATGAGCAGTTCTTC. The full variable domain, completed using reference TRBV15 and TRBJ2-1, is DAMVIQNPRYQVTQFGKPVTLSCSQTLNHNVMYWYQQKSSQAPKLLFHYYDKDFNNEADTPDNFQSRRPNTSFCFLDIRSPGLGDTAMYLCATSRLPPGAYNEQFFGPGTRLTVL.

This clonotype showed up many times. The rearrangement links TRBV7-2 to TRBJ2-3; 14 nucleotides align to TRBD2. The germline V gene encodes CDR1 SGHTA and CDR2 FQGNSA. The trim removed 5 bases at V and 10 bases at J, leaving 11 bases unmatched. The CDR3 is 16 amino acids. CDR3 bases: TGTGCCAGCAGCACCGAAGGGACTAGCGGGGGCTCCTCGCAGTATTTT. This gives the protein CASSTEGTSGGSSQYF.

This clonotype was counted at least ten times. The V and J genes are TRBV28 and TRBJ2-1, with D perhaps matching TRBD2 (6 bases). Trimming shortened V by 4 bases and J by 0 bases, and 13 bases separated the two germline ends. The CDR3 spans 16 residues. CDR1 is MDHEN, CDR2 SYDVKM, per germline. CDR3 in DNA: TGTGCCAGCAGTTCCTTAGCGGTTCGCTCCTACAATGAGCAGTTCTTC. Protein sequence: CASSSLAVRSYNEQFF.

Only a few counts were recorded for this clonotype. V usage is TRBV5-5 and J usage is TRBJ2-2; D is undetermined. Germline V CDR1 and CDR2: SGHKS, YYEKEE (reference sequence). There are 12 residues in the CDR3. Trimming removed 2 bases from V and 5 bases from J, with 4 bases in between. CDR3 sequence reads: CASSFRTGELFF. CDR3 DNA sequence: TGTGCCAGCAGCTTCCGGACCGGGGAGCTGTTTTTT.

This rearrangement joins TRBV7-9 to TRBJ2-1; 10 nucleotides align to TRBD2. Looked up from germline, CDR1 is SEHNR and CDR2 is FQNEAQ (reference sequence). Losses at the gene ends were 8 bases for V and 6 bases for J; bases not matched to a gene: 16. CDR3 length: 17 residues. CDR3 loop: CASQGSPGLAWGNEQFF. CDR3 in DNA: TGTGCCAGCCAGGGTTCCCCGGGACTAGCGTGGGGCAATGAGCAGTTCTTC.

The rearrangement links TRBV7-6 to TRBJ1-1; 7 bases line up with TRBD1. The CDR3 extends over 14 amino acids. Per the germline V gene, CDR1 is SGHVS and CDR2 is FNYEAQ. Losses at the gene ends were 1 base for V and 10 bases for J; bases not matched to a gene: 9. The CDR3 is CASSLGEGAVGAFF. CDR3 coding DNA: TGTGCCAGCAGCTTAGGCGAGGGGGCGGTGGGAGCTTTCTTT.

This clonotype was seen a handful of times. The genes are TRBV6-2 or TRBV6-3 and TRBJ2-3, with 9 bases that match TRBD2. The ends lost 2 bases at V and 4 bases at J; junction bases unmatched: 1. Germline CDR1 MNHEY, CDR2 SVGEGT. This CDR3 comprises 14 residues. CDR3 sequence (DNA): TGTGCCAGCAGTTACGGCGGGGGGGCAGATACGCAGTATTTT. Translation gives CASSYGGGADTQYF.

This clonotype was detected ten times or more. This chain links TRBV20-1 with TRBJ1-2; D is uncertain. The CDR3 has 14 residues. Between the trimmed V and J ends, which lost 6 bases and 5 bases, there was a span of 19 bases. Germline V gene data show CDR1 as DFQATT and CDR2 as SNEGSKA (reference sequence). The CDR3 bases are TGCAGTGCCGTCCGTTCTGAAGGAGGGTATGGCTACACCTTC. Amino acid sequence: CSAVRSEGGYGYTF.

CDR3: CASRDIPLRQVVQRNEQFF. DNA of the CDR3: TGTGCCAGCAGGGACATCCCGCTCCGACAGGTAGTCCAACGCAATGAGCAGTTCTTC. The V call is TRBV6-6, the J call TRBJ2-1; the D gene is possibly TRBD1 (6 bases). This CDR3 region has 19 residues. The V end lost 6 bases, the J end lost 6 bases, and 30 bases lay between the germline ends. Germline V gives CDR1 MNHNY, CDR2 SVGAGI (reference sequence).

This sequence joins TRBV3-1 and TRBJ2-3; tentatively, D is TRBD1 (7 bases). Germline CDR1 reads LGHDT; CDR2 reads YNNKEL (reference sequence). The CDR3 has 15 amino acids. Trimming shortened V by 4 bases and J by 5 bases, and 16 bases separated the two germline ends. As DNA, the CDR3 is TGTGCCAGCAGCCGGAGGACAGGAGGGATAGATACGCAGTATTTT. Translating gives CASSRRTGGIDTQYF.

The chain combines TRBV6-6 with TRBJ2-5, with 14 bases lining up with TRBD2. V shed 0 bases, J shed 5 bases, and the junction held 8 bases outside the gene matches. CDR3 length: 18 amino acids. Germline assignment: CDR1 MNHNY and CDR2 SVGAGI (reference sequence). The CDR3 sequence is CASSYSGLAGALRETQYF. The CDR3 DNA is TGTGCCAGCAGTTACTCGGGACTAGCGGGGGCACTCCGGGAGACCCAGTACTTC.

V usage is TRBV28 and J usage is TRBJ2-3, with D possibly called TRBD1 or TRBD2 (6 bases each). V lost 8 bases and J lost 5, with 20 bases in between. This CDR3 has 15 amino acids. Germline loops: CDR1 MDHEN, CDR2 SYDVKM. The CDR3 nucleotides read TGTGCCAGCGGGGTCGGGGGCGCTGCGGGAGATACGCAGTATTTT. Protein sequence: CASGVGGAAGDTQYF.

This clonotype came up many times. The V and J genes are TRBV2 and TRBJ1-1, with D maybe TRBD1 (5 bases). The V end was cut by 2 bases, the J end by 5 bases, with 9 bases between. The CDR3 runs to 13 residues. CDR1 and CDR2 (germline): SNHLY, FYNNEI. DNA of the CDR3: TGTGCCAGCAGTGAAAATTGGGGGACTGAAGCTTTCTTT. Protein: CASSENWGTEAFF. The whole variable domain, filled in from reference TRBV2 and TRBJ1-1, reads EPEVTQTPSHQVTQMGQEVILRCVPISNHLYFYWYRQILGQKVEFLVSFYNNEISEKSEIFDDQFSVERPDGSNFTLKIRSTKLEDSAMYFCASSENWGTEAFFGQGTRLTVV.

The table lists this clonotype with many counts. This chain uses TRBV5-5 with TRBJ1-2; no reliable D call. The CDR3 length is 13 residues. The V gene's germline CDR1 is SGHKS and CDR2 YYEKEE (reference sequence). The germline V and J ends were trimmed by 3 bases and 4 bases, with 10 bases remaining between them. CDR3 protein: CASSSLGFYGYTF. The CDR3 DNA reads TGTGCCAGCAGCTCCCTTGGCTTCTATGGCTACACCTTC.

This clonotype occurred many times. This rearrangement joins TRBV12-3 or TRBV12-4 to TRBJ2-4; the D is unclear. V was trimmed by 6 bases and J by 0 bases, leaving 9 bases between them. CDR3 length equals 14 residues. The CDR3 DNA sequence: TGTGCCAGCAGCCCAACGGTAGCCAAAAACATTCAGTACTTC. It specifies CASSPTVAKNIQYF.